A single sample gave rise to the 12 T cell receptor beta chains below, sequenced in a study of T cell responses to AZD1222 COVID-19 vaccine. This table comes from immunoSEQ multiplex PCR, and its TCRdb copy is limited to in-frame clones, with some not included. This table holds about 160,000 clones, roughly 94% found once. This specimen consisted of peripheral blood, obtained 28 days after the second AZD1222 dose. The receptor set was obtained from an adult who received the AZD1222 COVID-19 vaccine.

V usage is TRBV19 and J usage is TRBJ2-7; D is possibly TRBD2 (6 bases). Germline CDR1 is LNHDA and CDR2 is SQIVND (reference sequence). V was shortened by 10 bases and J by 2 bases, with 21 bases between the two germline ends. The CDR3 is 15 amino acids. CDR3 in amino acids: CATPPPLAPAYEQYF. The CDR3 DNA follows: TGTGCCACACCCCCCCCTCTAGCGCCAGCCTACGAGCAGTACTTC.

This clone was observed a handful of times. The V gene is TRBV27, the J gene TRBJ1-2; perhaps TRBD1 as D (5 bases). Germline CDR1 and CDR2: MNHEY and SMNVEV (reference sequence). The V end was cut by 7 bases, the J end by 7 bases, with 16 bases between. This CDR3 comprises 13 residues. The CDR3 bases are TGTGCCAGCACCGCGAAAGGGGTGAGTGGCTACACCTTC. It codes for CASTAKGVSGYTF.

The chain has TRBV3-1 (or the pseudogene TRBV3-2) and TRBJ1-2, with D perhaps TRBD1 (6 bases). This CDR3 contains 14 residues. Trimming pared 5 bases from V and 2 bases from J, leaving 12 bases between. The germline V gene encodes CDR1 LGHDT and CDR2 YNNKEL (reference sequence). CDR3 coding DNA: TGTGCCAGCAGCGAAGGGGGGGGCAACTATGGCTACACCTTC. This codes for CASSEGGGNYGYTF.

The chain uses TRBV12-5 and TRBJ1-1; D uncertain. V shed 1 base and J shed 5 bases, with 2 bases lying between them. CDR1 is LGHNT, CDR2 FRNRAP, per germline. This CDR3 has 11 residues. CDR3 residues: CASGLGTEAFF. The DNA for the CDR3 is TGTGCTAGTGGTTTGGGTACTGAAGCTTTCTTT.

The chain links TRBV2 to TRBJ2-1; TRBD2 matches at 11 bases. Germline V gene sequence: CDR1 SNHLY, CDR2 FYNNEI. The CDR3 loop spans 17 amino acids. The J segment lost 2 bases and the V segment lost 6 bases, leaving 9 bases of the junction unmatched. The CDR3 protein is CASSSPSGRPTYNEQFF. Here the CDR3 DNA reads TGTGCCAGCAGCTCGCCTAGCGGGAGGCCAACCTACAATGAGCAGTTCTTC.

The V and J genes are TRBV30 and TRBJ2-2; D remains ambiguous. V was cut by 0 bases and J by 5 bases, with 7 bases left in between. The CDR3 spans 13 residues. The V gene's germline CDR1 is GTSNPN and CDR2 SVGIG (reference sequence). CDR3 coding DNA: TGTGCCTGGAGTGTATTGAGGACCGGGGAGCTGTTTTTT. Translation: CAWSVLRTGELFF.

This clone came up once. V and J are TRBV28 and TRBJ2-3; D might be TRBD1 (6 bases). The CDR3 is 14 residues long. V lost 7 bases and J lost 3, with 14 bases in between. Germline CDR1 and CDR2: MDHEN and SYDVKM. The CDR3 reads CASTHGDTTDTQYF. CDR3 nucleotides: TGTGCCAGCACCCACGGGGACACAACAGATACGCAGTATTTT.

The count of this clone is one. The chain links TRBV27 to TRBJ2-7; D ambiguous. V was clipped by 2 bases and J by 2 bases, with 7 bases between them. This CDR3 is 13 amino acids long. Germline loops: CDR1 MNHEY, CDR2 SMNVEV (reference sequence). CDR3 sequence reads: CASSLKQTYEQYF. The CDR3 bases are TGTGCCAGCAGTTTAAAACAGACCTACGAGCAGTACTTC.

This chain joins TRBV29-1 and TRBJ2-7; 7 bases align to TRBD1. CDR3 length: 13 residues. The V segment lost 4 bases and the J segment 1 base; nucleotides outside the gene matches: 4. CDR1 is SQVTM and CDR2 is ANQGSEA in the germline V gene. CDR3 amino acids: CSVGQGISYEQYF. The CDR3 DNA is TGCAGCGTTGGACAGGGAATTTCCTACGAGCAGTACTTC.

The rearrangement uses TRBV6-5 and TRBJ1-4, with TRBD1 matching 8 bases. The CDR3 is 13 residues long. Germline values: CDR1 MNHEY, CDR2 SVGAGI. V lost 7 bases and J lost 8; bases outside the gene matches: 6. The CDR3 bases are TGTGCCAGCACGGACAGGGCGGGAGAAAAACTGTTTTTT. Protein: CASTDRAGEKLFF.

V gene TRBV7-9 combines with J gene TRBJ2-7, with TRBD1 matching 10 bases. The CDR3 length is 14 residues. The germline CDR1 and CDR2 sequences are SEHNR and FQNEAQ (reference sequence). V lost 4 bases to trimming and J lost 7 bases; unmatched junction nucleotides: 7. As DNA, the CDR3 is TGTGCCAGCAGCTACAGAGACAGGGGGCAAGAGCAGTACTTC. Amino acids: CASSYRDRGQEQYF.

The V and J genes are TRBV28 and TRBJ2-1; D tentatively reads TRBD1 or TRBD2 (5 bases each). The length of the CDR3 is 14 residues. V lost 2 bases and J 1 base, leaving 6 bases between the germline ends. Germline V gene lookup returns CDR1 MDHEN and CDR2 SYDVKM. The CDR3 DNA reads TGTGCCAGCAGTTTAGGGGGATCCTACAATGAGCAGTTCTTC. Translating gives CASSLGGSYNEQFF.